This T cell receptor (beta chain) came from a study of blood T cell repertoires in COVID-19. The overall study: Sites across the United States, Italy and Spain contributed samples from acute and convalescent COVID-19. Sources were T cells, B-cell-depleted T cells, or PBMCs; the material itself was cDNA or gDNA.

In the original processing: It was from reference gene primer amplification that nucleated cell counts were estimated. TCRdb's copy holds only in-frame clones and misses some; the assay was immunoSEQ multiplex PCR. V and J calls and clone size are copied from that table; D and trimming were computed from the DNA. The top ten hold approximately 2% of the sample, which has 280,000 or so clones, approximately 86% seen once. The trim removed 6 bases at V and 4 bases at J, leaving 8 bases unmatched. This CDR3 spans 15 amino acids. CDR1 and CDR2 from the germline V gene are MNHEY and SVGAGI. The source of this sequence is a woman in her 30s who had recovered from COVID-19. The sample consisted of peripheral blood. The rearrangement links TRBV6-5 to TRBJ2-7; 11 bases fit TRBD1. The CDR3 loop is CASRYRDRGIYEQYF. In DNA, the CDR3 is TGTGCCAGCAGATACCGGGACAGGGGGATTTACGAGCAGTACTTC.